This T cell receptor (beta chain) is from a study of CD8 T cells in Susac syndrome. Those who served as multiple sclerosis controls were treatment-naive patients with stable or active relapsing-remitting disease. Turning to this clonotype: The junction differs from germline at one of its ends, possibly a read error.

The length of the CDR3 is 13 residues. Germline V lookup: CDR1 SGHDT, CDR2 YYEEEE. Random hexamers were used to reverse transcribe roughly 0.45 to 1 ug of RNA. With immunoSEQ multiplex PCR, TCR beta CDR3 was amplified across 54 Vbeta and 13 Jbeta. In TCRdb, the immunoSEQ multiplex PCR reads were re-called with MiXCR into one record per CDR3 protein. The sample consists of 100,000 to 150,000 distinct CDR3 sequences, roughly 80% of them appearing once. Sequencing input: CD8+ T cells from PBMCs. This sequence originates from a human donor with multiple sclerosis. The chain employs TRBV5-6 and TRBJ2-7; D gene unclear. The CDR3 DNA reads TGTACCAGCAGCTTGTATTATACCGCAGAGCAGTACTTC. This encodes CTSSLYYTAEQYF.